Below are 11 T cell receptor beta chains sequenced from a single sample in a study of early T cells in non-severe SARS-CoV-2 infection. TCRdb recomputed calls from the 5' RACE reads with MiXCR, one row per CDR3 protein. The sample records about 80,000 distinct CDR3 sequences, 9.5% to 13% being singletons. The material sequenced was whole blood. The source is an adult who was a healthcare worker with PCR-confirmed SARS-CoV-2 infection or an uninfected control (not recorded which).

This clonotype was counted many times. The chain is built from TRBV29-1 and TRBJ2-7, with 9 bases matching TRBD1. The length of the CDR3 is 12 residues. Germline V gene sequence: CDR1 SQVTM, CDR2 ANQGSEA. Trimming cost V 6 bases and J 6 bases; bases outside gene matches: 6. In DNA form, the CDR3 reads TGCAGCGTGGGGGACAGGGTCCGCGAGCAGTACTTC. Amino acid sequence: CSVGDRVREQYF.

There are a few counts of this clonotype. V and J are TRBV4-2 and TRBJ2-3; 9 nucleotides line up with TRBD2. This CDR3 has 16 residues. The V segment lost 5 bases and the J segment 0 bases; nucleotides outside the gene matches: 6. The germline gives CDR1 LGHNA, CDR2 YNFKEQ. CDR3 loop: CASSTRAGGSTDTQYF. The CDR3 DNA follows: TGTGCCAGCAGCACTCGAGCGGGGGGTAGCACAGATACGCAGTATTTT.

This clonotype occurred many times. V is TRBV30 and J is TRBJ2-7; D uncertain. The CDR3 spans 13 residues. Per germline, CDR1 GTSNPN and CDR2 SVGIG (reference sequence). With 7 bases removed from V and 3 bases from J, the gap between germline ends came to 16 bases. Written as DNA, the CDR3 is TGTGCCTCAAGACGCCTAGGGATCTACGAGCAGTACTTC. This encodes CASRRLGIYEQYF.

The rearrangement links TRBV20-1 to TRBJ1-2; TRBD1 matches 7 bases. The junction had 0 bases not matched to a gene; V was cut back by 2 bases and J by 3 bases. The CDR3 has 12 amino acids. From germline, CDR1 is DFQATT and CDR2 SNEGSKA (reference sequence). The DNA for the CDR3 is TGCAGTGCTAGACAGGGGGACTATGGCTACACCTTC. Amino acid sequence: CSARQGDYGYTF.

The chain employs TRBV11-3 and TRBJ2-1, with 8 positions matching TRBD1. There are 14 residues in the CDR3. CDR1 and CDR2 (germline): SGHNT, YENEEA. J gave up 11 bases and V 1 base, and 7 bases lay outside the gene matches. In DNA form, the CDR3 reads TGTGCCAGCAGCTTAGGGCAGGCAGGGGGCAAGCAGTTCTTC. This codes for CASSLGQAGGKQFF.

This sequence joins TRBV28 and TRBJ2-5; no clear D. Germline values: CDR1 MDHEN, CDR2 SYDVKM. Deletions cut 10 bases from V and 0 bases from J, with 18 bases between. The CDR3 length is 15 residues. CDR3 in amino acids: CATSLSDQHQETQYF. The CDR3 DNA sequence: TGTGCCACCTCACTCTCGGACCAGCACCAAGAGACCCAGTACTTC.

The rearrangement joins TRBV3-1 to TRBJ2-5, with D possibly being TRBD2 (5 bases). This CDR3 is 14 amino acids long. The germline gives CDR1 LGHDT, CDR2 YNNKEL (reference sequence). Trimming removed 0 bases from V and 2 bases from J, with 7 bases in between. This chain's CDR3 is CASSQETGQETQYF. The DNA of the CDR3 is TGTGCCAGCAGCCAAGAAACGGGACAAGAGACCCAGTACTTC.

The chain is built from TRBV28 and TRBJ2-6, with 10 positions matching TRBD1. Germline assignment: CDR1 MDHEN and CDR2 SYDVKM. This CDR3 region has 17 residues. Trimming at V came to 6 bases and at J to 4 bases, leaving 9 bases not matched to a gene. For the CDR3, the DNA is TGTGCCAGCAGGATGACAGGGGGCGCGACAGGGGCCAACGTCCTGACTTTC. Protein product: CASRMTGGATGANVLTF.

The V and J genes are TRBV5-4 and TRBJ2-7, with D tentatively TRBD1 or TRBD2 (6 bases each). V dropped 4 bases and J dropped 0 bases, with 14 bases sitting between them. The V gene's germline CDR1 is SGHNT and CDR2 YYREEE (reference sequence). This CDR3 is 15 amino acids long. CDR3 in DNA: TGTGCCAGCAGCGTAGGAGGGGGATTCTCCTACGAGCAGTACTTC. It translates to CASSVGGGFSYEQYF. Based on the CDR3 plus reference TRBV5-4 and TRBJ2-7, the full variable domain is ETGVTQSPTHLIKTRGQQVTLRCSSQSGHNTVSWYQQALGQGPQFIFQYYREEENGRGNFPPRFSGLQFPNYSSELNVNALELDDSALYLCASSVGGGFSYEQYFGPGTRLTVT.

At least ten counts were recorded for this clonotype. The genes are TRBV11-3 and TRBJ1-2; D unresolved. Germline CDR1 reads SGHNT; CDR2 reads YENEEA. CDR3 length: 14 residues. Between the trimmed V and J ends, which lost 1 base and 3 bases, there was a span of 9 bases. The CDR3 DNA follows: TGTGCCAGCAGCTTAGGGGCTGGGTACTATGGCTACACCTTC. Its protein is CASSLGAGYYGYTF. The whole variable domain, filled in from reference TRBV11-3 and TRBJ1-2, reads EAGVVQSPRYKIIEKKQPVAFWCNPISGHNTLYWYLQNLGQGPELLIRYENEEAVDDSQLPKDRFSAERLKGVDSTLKIQPAELGDSAVYLCASSLGAGYYGYTFGSGTRLTVV.

This clonotype was detected only a few times. This rearrangement joins TRBV21-1 to TRBJ1-1. TRBV21-1 is annotated as a pseudogene. CDR3 length equals 9 residues. The CDR3: CASSTEAFF. CDR3 nucleotide sequence: TGTGCCAGCAGCACGGAAGCTTTCTTT.